This T cell receptor (beta chain) was recorded in a study of blood T cell repertoires in COVID-19. Study background: Whether acute or convalescent, the COVID-19 samples came from the United States, Italy and Spain.

V was pared by 1 base and J by 4 bases, with 14 bases of the junction left unmatched. The germline V gene encodes CDR1 SGHAT and CDR2 FQNNGV. The CDR3 sequence is 19 residues long. Sequencing used immunoSEQ multiplex PCR; TCRdb keeps in-frame clones, though not all of them. The data hold roughly 370,000 clones, with about 87% observed a single time. Across roughly 25 US areas, participants ranged in age from roughly 18 to 95 years. Clinical history as reported by participants underpinned cohort assignment. The rearrangement links TRBV11-2 to TRBJ2-3; TRBD2 aligns across 10 bases. The TCR was taken from a woman in her fifties or sixties who had recovered from COVID-19. Sequences were obtained from PBMCs or T cells enriched from blood (not recorded which). The CDR3 region has the DNA TGTGCCAGCAGCTTAGGGCTTAGACCGGAGCGGGGGGGCTCAGATACGCAGTATTTT. Translation: CASSLGLRPERGGSDTQYF.